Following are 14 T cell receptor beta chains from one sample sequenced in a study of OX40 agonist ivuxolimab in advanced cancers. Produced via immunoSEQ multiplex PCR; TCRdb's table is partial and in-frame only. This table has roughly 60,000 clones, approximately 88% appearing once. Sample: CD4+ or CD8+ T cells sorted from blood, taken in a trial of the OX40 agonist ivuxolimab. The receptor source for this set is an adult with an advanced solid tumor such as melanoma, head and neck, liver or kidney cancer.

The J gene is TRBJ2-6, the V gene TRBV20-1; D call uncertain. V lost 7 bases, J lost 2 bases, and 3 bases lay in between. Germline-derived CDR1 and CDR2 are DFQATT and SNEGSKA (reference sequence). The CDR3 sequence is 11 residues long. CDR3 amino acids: CSVAGANVLTF. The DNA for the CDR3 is TGCAGTGTCGCTGGGGCCAACGTCCTGACTTTC.

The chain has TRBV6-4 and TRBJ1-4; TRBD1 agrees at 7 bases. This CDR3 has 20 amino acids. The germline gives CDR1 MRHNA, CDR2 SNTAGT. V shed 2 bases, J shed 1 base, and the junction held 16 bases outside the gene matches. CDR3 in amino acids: CASSDTSRQGSRETNEKLFF. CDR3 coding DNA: TGTGCCAGCAGTGACACCTCACGACAGGGTAGTCGTGAAACTAATGAAAAACTGTTTTTT.

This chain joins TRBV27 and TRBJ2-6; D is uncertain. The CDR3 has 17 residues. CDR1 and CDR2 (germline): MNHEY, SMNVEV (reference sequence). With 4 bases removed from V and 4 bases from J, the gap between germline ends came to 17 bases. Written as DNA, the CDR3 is TGTGCCAGCAGTTCGGACCGTCATAAGACAGGGGCCAACGTCCTGACTTTC. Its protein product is CASSSDRHKTGANVLTF.

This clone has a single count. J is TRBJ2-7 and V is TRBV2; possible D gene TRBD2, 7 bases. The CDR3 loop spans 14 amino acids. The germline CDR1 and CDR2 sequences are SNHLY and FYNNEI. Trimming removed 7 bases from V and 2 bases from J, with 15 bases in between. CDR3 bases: TGTGCCAGCAAGGGGGGGGACAACCCCTACGAGCAGTACTTC. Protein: CASKGGDNPYEQYF.

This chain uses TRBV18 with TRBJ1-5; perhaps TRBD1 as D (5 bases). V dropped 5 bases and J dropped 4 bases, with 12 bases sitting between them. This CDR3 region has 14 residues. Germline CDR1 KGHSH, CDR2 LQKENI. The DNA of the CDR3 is TGTGCCAGCTCAATTGGGGGAAAGAATCAGCCCCAGCATTTT. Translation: CASSIGGKNQPQHF.

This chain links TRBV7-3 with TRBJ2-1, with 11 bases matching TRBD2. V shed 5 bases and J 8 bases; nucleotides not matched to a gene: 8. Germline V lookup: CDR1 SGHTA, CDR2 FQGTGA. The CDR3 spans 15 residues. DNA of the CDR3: TGTGCCAGCAGCCAGGAACTAGCGGGAGTGTATGAGCAGTTCTTC. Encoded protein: CASSQELAGVYEQFF.

The CDR3 coding sequence is TGTGCCAGCAGCCCCGGTCTAGCGAAAGCCAATGAGCAGTTCTTC. It codes for CASSPGLAKANEQFF. This chain connects TRBV11-2 to TRBJ2-1; a possible D gene is TRBD2 (6 bases). Per the germline V gene, CDR1 is SGHAT and CDR2 is FQNNGV. V was cut by 5 bases and J by 6 bases, with 17 bases left in between. The CDR3 runs to 15 residues.

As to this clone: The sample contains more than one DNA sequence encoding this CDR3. The CDR3 reads CASSVGGVRGYTF. CDR3 sequence (DNA): TGTGCCAGCAGCGTAGGTGGGGTCCGGGGCTACACCTTC. The chain couples TRBV9 to TRBJ1-2; no clear D. The CDR3 spans 13 residues. V was trimmed by 0 bases and J by 8 bases, leaving 11 bases between them. Germline V gene lookup returns CDR1 SGDLS and CDR2 YYNGEE.

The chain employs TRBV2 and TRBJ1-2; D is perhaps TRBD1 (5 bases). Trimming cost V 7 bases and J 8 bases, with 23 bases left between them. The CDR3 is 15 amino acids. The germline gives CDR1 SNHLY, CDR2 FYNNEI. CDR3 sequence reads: CASTRTWGSPRGYTF. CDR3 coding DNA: TGTGCCAGCACCCGCACCTGGGGCAGCCCTCGAGGCTACACCTTC.

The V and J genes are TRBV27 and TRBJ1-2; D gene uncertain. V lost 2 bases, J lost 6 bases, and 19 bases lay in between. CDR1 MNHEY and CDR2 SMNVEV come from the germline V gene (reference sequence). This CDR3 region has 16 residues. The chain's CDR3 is CASSLRVGQRPNGYTF. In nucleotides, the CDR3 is TGTGCCAGCAGTTTAAGGGTGGGTCAAAGGCCCAATGGCTACACCTTC.

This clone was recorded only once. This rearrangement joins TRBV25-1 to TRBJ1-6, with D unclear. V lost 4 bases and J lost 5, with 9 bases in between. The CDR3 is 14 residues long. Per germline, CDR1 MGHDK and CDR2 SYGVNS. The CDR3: CASSARKNNSPLHF. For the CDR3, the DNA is TGTGCCAGCAGTGCAAGGAAAAATAATTCACCCCTCCACTTT.

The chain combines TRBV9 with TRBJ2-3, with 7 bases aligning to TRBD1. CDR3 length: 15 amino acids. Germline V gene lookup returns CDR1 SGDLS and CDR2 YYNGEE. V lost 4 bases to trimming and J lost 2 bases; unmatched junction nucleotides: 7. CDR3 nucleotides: TGTGCCAGCAGCCCACGACAGGGCTCCACAGATACGCAGTATTTT. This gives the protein CASSPRQGSTDTQYF.

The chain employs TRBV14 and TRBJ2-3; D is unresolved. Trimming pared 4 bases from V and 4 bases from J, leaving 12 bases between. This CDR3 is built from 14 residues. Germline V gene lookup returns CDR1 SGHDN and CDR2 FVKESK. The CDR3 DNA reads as TGTGCCAGCAGCCCGAGGCCCCACGCAGATACGCAGTATTTT. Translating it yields CASSPRPHADTQYF.

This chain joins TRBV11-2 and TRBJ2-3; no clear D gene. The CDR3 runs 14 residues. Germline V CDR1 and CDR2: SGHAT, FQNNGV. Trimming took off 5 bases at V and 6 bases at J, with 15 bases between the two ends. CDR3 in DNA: TGTGCCAGCAGCCGAAGTGTCTCTAGGGATACGCAGTATTTT. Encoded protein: CASSRSVSRDTQYF.